This T cell receptor beta chain was sequenced during a study of T cell repertoires in ileal Crohn's disease. Study-wide background: All patients had surgery for stricturing (about 60%) or penetrating (about 39%) disease.

Included were adult ileal or ileocolonic Crohn's patients indicated for ileocolonic resection. Trimming removed 5 bases from V and 6 bases from J; junction bases left unmatched: 9. Germline-derived CDR1 and CDR2 are ENHRY and SYGVKD. This CDR3 is built from 14 residues. Each sample's TCRB immunosequencing used roughly 500 nanograms of biopsy DNA. Assay: immunoSEQ multiplex PCR; the TCRdb copy retains only in-frame clones and omits some. The table has tens of thousands of clones, around 80% seen once. Sequencing used ileal tissue. This sequence was found in an adult with Crohn's disease. The rearrangement joins TRBV10-3 to TRBJ2-7; 8 bases fit TRBD2. CDR3 sequence reads: CAISPVSSGAEQYF. Here the CDR3 DNA reads TGTGCCATCAGTCCCGTCAGTAGCGGGGCCGAGCAGTACTTC.